This note documents a single T cell receptor beta chain sequence. Reverse primers in the TRAC or TRBC constant regions drove separate semi-nested PCRs for TCRalpha and TCRbeta. TCRdb fed the 5' RACE reads into MiXCR, producing one record per CDR3 protein. The repertoire holds about 5,600 distinct CDR3 sequences, with more than 25% as singletons. CDR1 and CDR2 from the germline V gene are SGHRS and YFSETQ. The CDR3 consists of 13 residues. The source of the sample is a study of T cells generated in artificial thymic organoids. The J gene is TRBJ2-1, the V gene TRBV5-1; TRBD1 is a possible D gene (6 bases). The TCR comes from a human donor who gave cord blood stem cells for thymic organoid culture, a cardiac surgery patient who gave postnatal thymus, or a blood donor (not recorded which). Material for sequencing was naive CD8+ T cells from blood. Subset defined: CD3+TCRalphabeta+CD8SP T cells; for blood, CD45RO-CCR7+ naive CD8+ T cells. The CDR3 spells CSPTGLSYNEQFF. CDR3 nucleotide sequence: TGCTCACCAACAGGGTTATCCTACAATGAGCAGTTCTTC.